The entry that follows covers one TCR beta chain sequence. Antigen unknown. V lost 5 bases to trimming and J lost 2 bases, with 17 bases between them. The germline V gene has CDR1 MNHEY and CDR2 SVGEGT. The CDR3 loop spans 16 amino acids. The record originates from a study of T cells after yellow fever vaccination. Whole-study results and caveats: Abundant bulk-population clonotypes could contaminate the FACS-sorted repertoires. Once the booster was given, most primary-vaccination clones reappeared, at about 95% for CD4 and roughly 85% for CD8. Only a minor proportion of clonotypes was detected across both CD4 and CD8 compartments.

Generation of TCR cDNA used 5'RACE template switching (which added a universal primer site and UMIs). Via MiXCR, TCRdb re-called the 5' RACE reads, giving one row per CDR3 protein. This sample has approximately 550,000 distinct CDR3 sequences, with 19% found just once. This receptor was identified in a man aged 25 to 45 who received the YFV17D yellow fever vaccine. The chain links TRBV6-2 or TRBV6-3 to TRBJ2-3, with TRBD1 as a possible D gene (6 bases). This material consisted of PBMCs, taken 15 days after the yellow fever booster vaccination. CDR3 in amino acids: CASSTGTNGVTDTQYF. The CDR3, as DNA: TGTGCCAGCAGTACTGGGACAAATGGGGTCACAGATACGCAGTATTTT.